The source of this TCR beta chain is a study of T cells after yellow fever vaccination. There are 14 residues in the CDR3. In germline, CDR1 is MNHEY, CDR2 SVGEGT. Trimming took off 5 bases at V and 1 base at J, with 11 bases between the two ends. As to this clonotype: The antigen is undetermined.

Study findings and constraints: FACS-sorted repertoires could contain abundant clonotypes contaminating from the bulk population.

5'RACE template switching added a universal primer site and UMIs to TCR cDNA. From the 5' RACE reads, TCRdb called clonotypes with MiXCR, one entry per CDR3 protein. The sample records some 240,000 distinct CDR3 sequences, roughly 3.7% being singletons. The TCR sequence derives from a man between 18 and 35 years old who received the YFV17D yellow fever vaccine. V usage is TRBV6-2 or TRBV6-3 and J usage is TRBJ1-1; D is unclear. Sequenced material: PBMCs, taken 15 days after the yellow fever booster vaccination. In DNA, the CDR3 is TGTGCCAGCAGTCGCACCATCGGGAACACTGAAGCTTTCTTT. Its protein is CASSRTIGNTEAFF.